This is a list of T cell receptor beta chains from one sample in a study of shared clonotypes between healthy human individuals. Libraries were prepared by immunoSEQ multiplex PCR; TCRdb keeps only in-frame clonotypes and omits some of them. The data show about 480,000 clones, with about four fifths seen just once and 10% to 15% held by the top ten. The specimen was PBMCs. These receptors all come from a middle-aged woman in good health. Some clones in this sample may be carry-over from other donors' samples. Both conserved end residues are part of each CDR3. A D gene is named only where the DNA matches it firmly. Size values are once, few and many counts, or a class for expanded clones, and some rows have none.

abundance: NA
j_gene: TRBJ2-5
d_gene: TRBD1
v_gene: TRBV28
CDR3aa: CASSLRDSSGTQYF
CDR3nt: TGTGCCAGCAGTTTAAGGGACAGCTCGGGGACCCAGTACTTC

abundance: NA
j_gene: TRBJ2-7
d_gene: NA
v_gene: TRBV2
CDR3aa: CASSAGSGLTYEQYF
CDR3nt: TGTGCCAGCAGTGCTGGCAGCGGTCTGACCTACGAGCAGTACTTC

abundance: NA
j_gene: TRBJ2-1
d_gene: NA
v_gene: TRBV2
CDR3aa: CASSDFRNEQFF
CDR3nt: TGTGCCAGCAGTGATTTTCGAAATGAGCAGTTCTTC

abundance: NA
j_gene: TRBJ2-1
d_gene: TRBD2
v_gene: TRBV6-1
CDR3aa: CASRDSSGRPNEQFF
CDR3nt: TGTGCCAGCAGAGACTCTAGCGGGAGACCCAATGAGCAGTTCTTC

abundance: few
j_gene: TRBJ2-3
d_gene: NA
v_gene: TRBV10-2
CDR3aa: CASRDYTDTQYF
CDR3nt: TGCGCCAGCAGGGACTACACAGATACGCAGTATTTT

abundance: NA
j_gene: TRBJ2-3
d_gene: NA
v_gene: TRBV19
CDR3aa: CASSRQVYSLGDTQYF
CDR3nt: TGTGCCAGTAGTCGACAGGTATACTCACTGGGAGATACGCAGTATTTT

abundance: once
j_gene: TRBJ2-1
d_gene: TRBD2
v_gene: TRBV9
CDR3aa: CASSEGGTTNEQFF
CDR3nt: TGTGCCAGCAGCGAAGGCGGGACTACAAATGAGCAGTTCTTC

abundance: NA
j_gene: TRBJ2-7
d_gene: TRBD1
v_gene: TRBV18
CDR3aa: CASSRDRGGEQYF
CDR3nt: TGTGCCAGCTCACGCGACAGGGGGGGCGAGCAGTACTTC

abundance: NA
j_gene: TRBJ1-2
d_gene: TRBD1
v_gene: TRBV28
CDR3aa: CASSLQGAGGYTF
CDR3nt: TGTGCCAGCAGTTTGCAGGGGGCTGGCGGCTACACCTTC

abundance: NA
j_gene: TRBJ2-5
d_gene: NA
v_gene: TRBV2
CDR3aa: CASIGGGTQSETQYF
CDR3nt: TGTGCCAGCATCGGGGGAGGAACTCAGTCCGAGACCCAGTACTTC

abundance: NA
j_gene: TRBJ2-3
d_gene: NA
v_gene: TRBV5-1
CDR3aa: CASSGGHPSDTQYF
CDR3nt: TGCGCCAGCAGCGGCGGACACCCCTCAGATACGCAGTATTTT

abundance: NA
j_gene: TRBJ2-7
d_gene: NA
v_gene: TRBV28
CDR3aa: CASSTPGTLAYEQYF
CDR3nt: TGTGCCAGCAGTACCCCCGGGACCCTAGCCTACGAGCAGTACTTC

abundance: NA
j_gene: TRBJ2-3
d_gene: TRBD2
v_gene: TRBV5-1
CDR3aa: CASSGGLAGGLSYF
CDR3nt: TGCGCCAGCAGCGGGGGACTAGCGGGAGGGCTCAGTTATTTT

abundance: NA
j_gene: TRBJ2-3
d_gene: NA
v_gene: TRBV9
CDR3aa: CASSVGGGTTDTQYF
CDR3nt: TGTGCCAGCAGCGTAGGAGGGGGAACCACAGATACGCAGTATTTT

abundance: NA
j_gene: TRBJ2-5
d_gene: NA
v_gene: TRBV6-5
CDR3aa: CATKPAGHQETQYF
CDR3nt: TGTGCCACCAAACCCGCAGGGCACCAAGAGACCCAGTACTTC

abundance: NA
j_gene: TRBJ2-1
d_gene: NA
v_gene: TRBV9
CDR3aa: CASSAQFF
CDR3nt: TGTGCCAGCAGCGCCCAGTTCTTC

abundance: NA
j_gene: TRBJ1-4
d_gene: NA
v_gene: TRBV5-1
CDR3aa: CASSLDLTTNEKLFF
CDR3nt: TGCGCCAGCAGCTTGGACCTAACAACTAATGAAAAACTGTTTTTT

abundance: NA
j_gene: TRBJ1-1
d_gene: TRBD1
v_gene: TRBV4-2
CDR3aa: CASSLGQGNTEAFF
CDR3nt: TGTGCCAGCAGCCTCGGACAGGGGAACACTGAAGCTTTCTTT

abundance: NA
j_gene: TRBJ2-7
d_gene: NA
v_gene: TRBV4-3
CDR3aa: CASSQENLGVYEQYF
CDR3nt: TGCGCCAGCAGCCAAGAGAACCTAGGGGTCTACGAGCAGTACTTC

abundance: NA
j_gene: TRBJ2-7
d_gene: NA
v_gene: TRBV6-5
CDR3aa: CASSYSASTHEQYF
CDR3nt: TGTGCCAGCAGTTACTCAGCCAGCACCCACGAGCAGTACTTC

abundance: NA
j_gene: TRBJ2-7
d_gene: NA
v_gene: TRBV28
CDR3aa: CASSLGGILDF
CDR3nt: TGTGCCAGCAGTTTGGGTGGTATACTTGACTTC

abundance: NA
j_gene: TRBJ1-5
d_gene: TRBD1
v_gene: TRBV18
CDR3aa: CASSPLPGQSYSNQPQHF
CDR3nt: TGTGCCAGCTCACCACTCCCGGGACAGTCGTACAGCAATCAGCCCCAGCATTTT

abundance: NA
j_gene: TRBJ1-1
d_gene: NA
v_gene: TRBV14
CDR3aa: CASSRTTRNTEAFF
CDR3nt: TGTGCCAGCAGCCGAACTACTAGGAACACTGAAGCTTTCTTT

abundance: NA
j_gene: TRBJ2-3
d_gene: NA
v_gene: TRBV5-6
CDR3aa: CASSFLGGWATDAQYF
CDR3nt: TGTGCCAGCAGCTTCCTGGGGGGTTGGGCCACAGATGCGCAGTATTTT

abundance: NA
j_gene: TRBJ1-4
d_gene: TRBD1
v_gene: TRBV19
CDR3aa: CASSSRTGRTNEKLFF
CDR3nt: TGTGCCAGTAGTAGCAGGACAGGGCGCACTAATGAAAAACTGTTTTTT

abundance: NA
j_gene: TRBJ2-7
d_gene: TRBD2
v_gene: TRBV29-1
CDR3aa: CSVVAGVEEQYF
CDR3nt: TGCAGCGTTGTAGCGGGAGTTGAGGAGCAGTACTTC

abundance: NA
j_gene: TRBJ2-7
d_gene: NA
v_gene: TRBV11-2
CDR3aa: CASSRETSPEQYF
CDR3nt: TGTGCCAGCAGCCGAGAAACTAGTCCCGAGCAGTACTTC

abundance: NA
j_gene: TRBJ2-7
d_gene: TRBD2
v_gene: TRBV18
CDR3aa: CASSPASGRAIEQYF
CDR3nt: TGTGCCAGCTCACCGGCTAGCGGGAGGGCCATCGAGCAGTACTTC

abundance: NA
j_gene: TRBJ1-1
d_gene: NA
v_gene: TRBV19
CDR3aa: CASSIGGRFTEAFF
CDR3nt: TGTGCCAGTAGTATAGGGGGAAGGTTCACTGAAGCTTTCTTT

abundance: NA
j_gene: TRBJ1-2
d_gene: TRBD1
v_gene: TRBV2
CDR3aa: CASRAGQGIGGYTF
CDR3nt: TGTGCCAGCAGGGCTGGACAGGGGATTGGTGGCTACACCTTC

abundance: NA
j_gene: TRBJ1-2
d_gene: NA
v_gene: TRBV12-5
CDR3aa: CASGFSFSGHLTNYGYTF
CDR3nt: TGTGCTAGTGGTTTTTCGTTTAGCGGACACCTAACTAACTATGGCTACACCTTC

abundance: NA
j_gene: TRBJ2-1
d_gene: NA
v_gene: TRBV27
CDR3aa: CASSLIVGNEQFF
CDR3nt: TGTGCCAGCAGTTTAATAGTGGGGAATGAGCAGTTCTTC

abundance: NA
j_gene: TRBJ2-3
d_gene: NA
v_gene: TRBV7-9
CDR3aa: CASMGEGPGAQYF
CDR3nt: TGTGCCAGCATGGGAGAGGGGCCGGGGGCGCAGTATTTT

abundance: many
j_gene: TRBJ2-2
d_gene: NA
v_gene: TRBV11-2
CDR3aa: CASSLLGAGDTGELFF
CDR3nt: TGTGCCAGCAGCCTATTGGGGGCAGGGGACACCGGGGAGCTGTTTTTT

abundance: NA
j_gene: TRBJ2-5
d_gene: TRBD1
v_gene: TRBV7-8
CDR3aa: CASSQRQGLGGETQYF
CDR3nt: TGTGCCAGCAGCCAACGACAGGGGCTCGGAGGGGAGACCCAGTACTTC

abundance: NA
j_gene: TRBJ1-2
d_gene: TRBD1
v_gene: TRBV5-1
CDR3aa: CASSLGTANYGYTF
CDR3nt: TGCGCCAGCAGCCTCGGGACAGCGAACTATGGCTACACCTTC

abundance: NA
j_gene: TRBJ2-2
d_gene: NA
v_gene: TRBV7-7
CDR3aa: CASSRGRTDTGELFF
CDR3nt: TGTGCTAGCAGCCGGGGACGGACTGACACCGGGGAGCTGTTTTTT

abundance: few
j_gene: TRBJ1-2
d_gene: NA
v_gene: TRBV30
CDR3aa: CAWSAALGYTF
CDR3nt: TGTGCCTGGAGTGCGGCCCTCGGCTACACCTTC

abundance: NA
j_gene: TRBJ2-5
d_gene: NA
v_gene: TRBV7-6
CDR3aa: CASSLGAESQETQYF
CDR3nt: TGTGCCAGCAGCTTAGGGGCGGAATCACAAGAGACCCAGTACTTC

abundance: NA
j_gene: TRBJ1-6
d_gene: NA
v_gene: TRBV5-1
CDR3aa: CASRQGNNSPLHF
CDR3nt: TGCGCCAGCAGACAGGGTAATAATTCACCCCTCCACTTT

abundance: once
j_gene: TRBJ2-2
d_gene: TRBD1
v_gene: TRBV7-9
CDR3aa: CASSSSWDRRTGELFF
CDR3nt: TGTGCCAGCAGCTCCTCTTGGGACAGGCGTACCGGGGAGCTGTTTTTT

abundance: NA
j_gene: TRBJ1-5
d_gene: NA
v_gene: TRBV19
CDR3aa: CASSFGNQPQHF
CDR3nt: TGTGCCAGTAGTTTCGGCAATCAGCCCCAGCATTTT

abundance: NA
j_gene: TRBJ2-7
d_gene: NA
v_gene: TRBV6-1
CDR3aa: CASSVLREYEQYF
CDR3nt: TGTGCCAGCAGTGTACTGAGGGAATACGAGCAGTACTTC

abundance: many
j_gene: TRBJ2-1
d_gene: NA
v_gene: TRBV27
CDR3aa: CASSLLALGNEQFF
CDR3nt: TGTGCCAGCAGTTTGCTAGCCCTAGGGAATGAGCAGTTCTTC

abundance: NA
j_gene: TRBJ1-1
d_gene: NA
v_gene: TRBV7-9
CDR3aa: CASSTLEGVNTEAFF
CDR3nt: TGTGCCAGCAGCACCCTGGAGGGCGTGAACACTGAAGCTTTCTTT

abundance: NA
j_gene: TRBJ2-7
d_gene: NA
v_gene: TRBV11-2
CDR3aa: CASSLGGQISYEQYF
CDR3nt: TGTGCCAGCAGCTTAGGTGGACAAATTTCCTACGAGCAGTACTTC

abundance: NA
j_gene: TRBJ1-1
d_gene: NA
v_gene: TRBV5-4
CDR3aa: CASSLGGSPYGSDTEAFF
CDR3nt: TGTGCCAGCAGCTTGGGAGGGTCTCCCTATGGCTCGGACACTGAAGCTTTCTTT

abundance: NA
j_gene: TRBJ2-1
d_gene: TRBD2
v_gene: TRBV7-2
CDR3aa: CASSLGPGTSGYNEQFF
CDR3nt: TGTGCCAGCAGCTTAGGACCCGGGACTAGCGGATACAATGAGCAGTTCTTC

abundance: NA
j_gene: TRBJ2-7
d_gene: TRBD1
v_gene: TRBV5-5
CDR3aa: CASSQDGQGYEQYF
CDR3nt: TGTGCCAGCAGCCAAGACGGACAGGGCTACGAGCAGTACTTC

abundance: few
j_gene: TRBJ2-7
d_gene: TRBD2
v_gene: TRBV5-1
CDR3aa: CASSLGGRSTYEQYF
CDR3nt: TGCGCCAGCAGCTTGGGCGGGAGGTCTACCTACGAGCAGTACTTC

abundance: NA
j_gene: TRBJ2-7
d_gene: NA
v_gene: TRBV7-2
CDR3aa: CASSSRGPYEQYF
CDR3nt: TGTGCCAGCAGCTCCCGAGGACCCTACGAGCAGTACTTC